This T cell receptor (beta chain) was found in a study of prognosis after radiotherapy for stage I lung cancer. Looking at the study overall: Of the enrolled patients, around 15 had newly diagnosed primary stage I lung tumors, while roughly 5 had oligometastatic NSCLC following surgical resection of the primary tumor.

By two-round multiplex PCR, the TCR beta CDR3 was amplified from genomic DNA. The first PCR round targeted every TRBV and TRBJ gene with specific primers. Universal primers were what the second PCR round relied on. From the multiplex PCR reads, TCRdb called clonotypes with MiXCR, one entry per CDR3 protein. This table has tens of thousands of distinct CDR3 sequences, around a quarter appearing once. Each of two time points yielded approximately 6 milliliters of peripheral venous blood. This clonotype was observed many times. Source: PBMCs, taken before or after stereotactic body radiation therapy (not recorded which). This sequence was found in a donor aged 50 or older with non-small cell lung cancer.

CDR3 in DNA: TGTGCCAGCAGCCTAACAGGGGACCGCAATCAGCCCCAGCATTTT. As protein: CASSLTGDRNQPQHF. The chain combines TRBV7-9 with TRBJ1-5, with 7 nucleotides matching TRBD1. Germline V gene data show CDR1 as SEHNR and CDR2 as FQNEAQ (reference sequence). This CDR3 contains 15 residues. Germline trimming cut 5 bases from V and 2 bases from J; bases unmatched to any gene: 6.